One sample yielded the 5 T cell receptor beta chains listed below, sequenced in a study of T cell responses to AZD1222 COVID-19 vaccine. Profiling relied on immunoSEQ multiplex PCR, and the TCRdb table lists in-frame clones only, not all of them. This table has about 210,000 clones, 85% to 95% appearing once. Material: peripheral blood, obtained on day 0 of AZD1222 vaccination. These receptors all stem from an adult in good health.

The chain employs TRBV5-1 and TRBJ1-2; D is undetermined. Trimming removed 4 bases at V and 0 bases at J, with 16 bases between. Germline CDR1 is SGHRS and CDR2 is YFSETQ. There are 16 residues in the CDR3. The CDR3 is CASSPPVGVSNYGYTF. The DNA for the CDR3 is TGCGCCAGCAGCCCCCCGGTGGGAGTCTCTAACTATGGCTACACCTTC.

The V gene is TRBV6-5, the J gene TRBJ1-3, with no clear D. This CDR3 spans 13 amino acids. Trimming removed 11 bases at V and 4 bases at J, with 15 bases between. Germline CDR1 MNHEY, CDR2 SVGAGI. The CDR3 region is CALGSGLGNTIYF. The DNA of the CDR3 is TGTGCCTTAGGTTCGGGATTAGGAAACACCATATATTTT.

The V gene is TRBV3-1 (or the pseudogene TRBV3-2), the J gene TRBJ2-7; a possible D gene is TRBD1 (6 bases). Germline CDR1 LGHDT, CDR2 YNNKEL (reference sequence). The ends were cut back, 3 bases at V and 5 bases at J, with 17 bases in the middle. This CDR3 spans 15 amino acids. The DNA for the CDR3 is TGTGCCAGCAGCCACTACCCTGACAGGCTCGACGAGCAGTACTTC. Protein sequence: CASSHYPDRLDEQYF.

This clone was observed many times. The CDR3 DNA sequence: TGTGCCAGCAGCTTGAGTGCCATGAACACTGAAGCTTTCTTT. It translates to CASSLSAMNTEAFF. V is TRBV7-9 and J is TRBJ1-1; D is unresolved. Trimming cost V 3 bases and J 0 bases, with 8 bases left between them. The CDR3 sequence is 14 residues long. Germline assignment: CDR1 SEHNR and CDR2 FQNEAQ (reference sequence).

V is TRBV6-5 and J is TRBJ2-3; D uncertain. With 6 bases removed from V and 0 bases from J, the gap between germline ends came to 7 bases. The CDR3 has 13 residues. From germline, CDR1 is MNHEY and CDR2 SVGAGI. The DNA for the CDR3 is TGTGCCAGCAGACAGTTGAGCACAGATACGCAGTATTTT. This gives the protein CASRQLSTDTQYF.